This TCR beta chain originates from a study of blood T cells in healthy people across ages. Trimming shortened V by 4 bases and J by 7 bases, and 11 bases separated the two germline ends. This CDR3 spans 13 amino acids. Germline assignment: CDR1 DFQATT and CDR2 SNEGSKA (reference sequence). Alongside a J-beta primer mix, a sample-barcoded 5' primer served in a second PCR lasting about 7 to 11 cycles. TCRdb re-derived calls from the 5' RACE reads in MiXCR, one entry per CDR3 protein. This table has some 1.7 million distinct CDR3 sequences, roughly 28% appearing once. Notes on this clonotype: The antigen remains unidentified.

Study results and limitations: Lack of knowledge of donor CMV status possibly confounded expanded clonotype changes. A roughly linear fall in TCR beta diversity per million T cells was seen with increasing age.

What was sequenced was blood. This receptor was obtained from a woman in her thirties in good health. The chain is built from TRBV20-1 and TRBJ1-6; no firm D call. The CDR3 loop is CSAKSRGNSPLHF. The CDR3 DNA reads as TGCAGTGCTAAGTCTCGAGGGAATTCACCCCTCCACTTT.